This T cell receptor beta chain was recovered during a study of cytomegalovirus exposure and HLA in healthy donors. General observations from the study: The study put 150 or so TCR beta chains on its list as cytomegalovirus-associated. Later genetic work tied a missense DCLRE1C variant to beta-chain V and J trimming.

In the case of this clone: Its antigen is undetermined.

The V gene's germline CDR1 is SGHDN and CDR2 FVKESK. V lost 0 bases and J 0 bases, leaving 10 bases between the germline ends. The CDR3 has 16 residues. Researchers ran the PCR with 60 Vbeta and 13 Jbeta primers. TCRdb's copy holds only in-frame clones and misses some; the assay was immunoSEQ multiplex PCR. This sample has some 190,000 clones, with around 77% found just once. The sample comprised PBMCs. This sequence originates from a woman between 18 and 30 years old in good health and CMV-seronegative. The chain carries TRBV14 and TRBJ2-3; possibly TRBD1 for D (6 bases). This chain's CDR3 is CASSQDQGRSTDTQYF. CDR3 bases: TGTGCCAGCAGCCAAGATCAGGGGCGTAGCACAGATACGCAGTATTTT.